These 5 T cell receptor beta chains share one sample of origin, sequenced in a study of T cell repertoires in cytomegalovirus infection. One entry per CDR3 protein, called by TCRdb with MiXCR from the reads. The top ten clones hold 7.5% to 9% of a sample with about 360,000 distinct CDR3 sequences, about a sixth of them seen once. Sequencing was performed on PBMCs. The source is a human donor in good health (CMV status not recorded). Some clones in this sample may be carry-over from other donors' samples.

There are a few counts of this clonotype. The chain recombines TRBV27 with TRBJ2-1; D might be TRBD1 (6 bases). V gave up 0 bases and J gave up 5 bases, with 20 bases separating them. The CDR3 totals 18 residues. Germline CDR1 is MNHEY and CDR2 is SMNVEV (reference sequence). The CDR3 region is CASSLSERGGSRDNEQFF. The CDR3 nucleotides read TGTGCCAGCAGTTTATCGGAGCGAGGGGGAAGTAGGGACAATGAGCAGTTCTTC.

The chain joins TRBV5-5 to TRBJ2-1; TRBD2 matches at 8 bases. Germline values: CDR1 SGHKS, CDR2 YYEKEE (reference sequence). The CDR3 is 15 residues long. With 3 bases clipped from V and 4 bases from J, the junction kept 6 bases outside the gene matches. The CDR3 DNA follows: TGTGCCAGCAGCTGGGGGTTAGCGGGATACAATGAGCAGTTCTTC. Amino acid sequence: CASSWGLAGYNEQFF.

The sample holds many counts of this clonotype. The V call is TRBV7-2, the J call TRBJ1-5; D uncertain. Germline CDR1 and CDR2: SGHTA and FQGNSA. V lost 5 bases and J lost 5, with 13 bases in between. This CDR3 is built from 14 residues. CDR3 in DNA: TGTGCCAGCAGCGAACTCTCCGGGGATCAGCCCCAGCATTTT. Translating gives CASSELSGDQPQHF.

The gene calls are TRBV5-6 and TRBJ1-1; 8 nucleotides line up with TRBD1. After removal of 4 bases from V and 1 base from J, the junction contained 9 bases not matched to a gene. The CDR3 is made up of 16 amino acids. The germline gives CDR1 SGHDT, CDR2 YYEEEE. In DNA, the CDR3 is TGTGCCAGCAGCCCTGGGACAGGTTGGGGGAACACTGAAGCTTTCTTT. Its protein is CASSPGTGWGNTEAFF.

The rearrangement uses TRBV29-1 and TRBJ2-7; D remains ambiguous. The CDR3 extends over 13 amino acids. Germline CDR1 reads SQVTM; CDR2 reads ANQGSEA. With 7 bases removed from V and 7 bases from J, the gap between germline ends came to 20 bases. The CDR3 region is CSAVGSGEVEQYV. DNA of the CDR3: TGCAGCGCCGTCGGGTCCGGAGAAGTAGAGCAGTACGTC.